These 21 T cell receptor beta chains were all obtained from the same sample, sequenced in a study of blood T cell repertoires in COVID-19. Sequencing was performed with immunoSEQ multiplex PCR; in TCRdb, only in-frame clones are kept and a portion is missing. This sample has approximately 49,000 clones, with 70% to 90% found just once. Sequencing was done on a sample of peripheral blood. The receptors originated from a man aged 45-65 years with active COVID-19.

This chain connects TRBV5-5 to TRBJ2-1, with D maybe TRBD2 (6 bases). V lost 4 bases, J lost 6 bases, and 8 bases lay in between. CDR3 length: 12 residues. Germline V gene data show CDR1 as SGHKS and CDR2 as YYEKEE (reference sequence). The CDR3, as DNA: TGTGCCAGCAGCGGGACTCCCAATGAGCAGTTCTTC. Protein product: CASSGTPNEQFF.

The rearrangement joins TRBV5-5 to TRBJ2-2, with 13 bases aligning to TRBD2. J was trimmed by 7 bases and V by 2 bases; bases with no gene match: 5. From germline, CDR1 is SGHKS and CDR2 YYEKEE (reference sequence). The CDR3 has 16 residues. CDR3 DNA: TGTGCCAGCAGCTTACTAGCGGGAGGGCAAAGCGGGGAGCTGTTTTTT. As protein: CASSLLAGGQSGELFF.

This chain's CDR3 is CASSKTGGAYGYTF. CDR3 DNA: TGTGCCAGCAGCAAGACAGGGGGGGCATATGGCTACACCTTC. This chain joins TRBV7-8 and TRBJ1-2; 9 positions match TRBD1. V trimming: 5 bases; J trimming: 5 bases; junction bases outside the gene matches: 6. The germline V gene encodes CDR1 SGHVS and CDR2 FQNEAQ. The CDR3 is made up of 14 amino acids.

A single count supports this clone. The V gene is TRBV7-2, the J gene TRBJ2-5; D not resolved. This CDR3 comprises 15 residues. The ends were cut back, 0 bases at V and 1 base at J, with 9 bases in the middle. Per the germline V gene, CDR1 is SGHTA and CDR2 is FQGNSA. The CDR3 region is CASSLALQTQETQYF. The CDR3 DNA reads as TGTGCCAGCAGCTTAGCGTTACAGACCCAAGAGACCCAGTACTTC.

This chain joins TRBV18 and TRBJ1-1; D uncertain. The V end was cut by 1 base, the J end by 11 bases, with 14 bases between. From germline, CDR1 is KGHSH and CDR2 LQKENI. The CDR3 totals 13 residues. Written as DNA, the CDR3 is TGTGCCAGCTCACCACTAGCCGAACTTGAGGCTTTCTTT. Its protein is CASSPLAELEAFF.

The chain carries TRBV6-2 or TRBV6-3 and TRBJ1-5, with D maybe TRBD1 (5 bases). V was cut by 2 bases and J by 10 bases, with 15 bases left in between. This CDR3 contains 14 residues. Germline lookup yields CDR1 MNHEY and CDR2 SVGEGT. CDR3 sequence reads: CASSYGAAPSPQHF. CDR3 nucleotide sequence: TGTGCCAGCAGTTACGGGGCAGCTCCAAGCCCCCAGCATTTT.

The chain uses TRBV5-5 and TRBJ1-2, with 8 bases that match TRBD1. The length of the CDR3 is 15 residues. Germline trimming cut 6 bases from V and 8 bases from J; bases unmatched to any gene: 15. Germline V gives CDR1 SGHKS, CDR2 YYEKEE (reference sequence). As DNA, the CDR3 is TGTGCCAGCACCCTAACCACAGGGGGTGAGGGAGGCTACACCTTC. It translates to CASTLTTGGEGGYTF.

This chain joins TRBV30 and TRBJ2-7, with 8 bases that match TRBD1. CDR3 size: 15 residues. V lost 3 bases, J lost 1 base, and 8 bases stayed unmatched. Germline V lookup: CDR1 GTSNPN, CDR2 SVGIG (reference sequence). The CDR3 region is CAWREDRAGSYEQYV. Written as DNA, the CDR3 is TGTGCCTGGAGAGAGGACAGGGCAGGGTCCTACGAGCAGTACGTC.

The rearrangement joins TRBV7-6 to TRBJ2-1; weak D call: TRBD1 (5 bases). V shed 2 bases and J shed 5 bases, with 7 bases lying between them. The germline gives CDR1 SGHVS, CDR2 FNYEAQ. This CDR3 contains 13 residues. The CDR3 DNA sequence: TGTGCCAGCAGCTTATTAGGGGACAATGAGCAGTTCTTC. Protein sequence: CASSLLGDNEQFF.

The chain couples TRBV9 to TRBJ2-2; D possibly corresponds to TRBD2 (6 bases). The CDR3 has 16 amino acids. CDR1 and CDR2 from the germline V gene are SGDLS and YYNGEE. The germline V and J ends were trimmed by 4 bases and 2 bases, with 15 bases remaining between them. CDR3: CASSYRLGGNTGELFF. The CDR3 bases are TGTGCCAGCAGCTATCGTCTGGGGGGTAACACCGGGGAGCTGTTTTTT.

This clone has only a few counts. The chain joins TRBV6-1 to TRBJ2-3, with D possibly being TRBD2 (7 bases). The germline V gene has CDR1 MNHNS and CDR2 SASEGT. The CDR3 runs 18 residues. V lost 1 base and J lost 2, with 19 bases in between. The CDR3 coding sequence is TGTGCCAGCAGTGAAGTCGCTCTTCGGGGGGACACCACAGATACGCAGTATTTT. Amino acid sequence: CASSEVALRGDTTDTQYF.

The DNA for the CDR3 is TGTGCCAGCACCGGGACAGATGAAAAACTGTTTTTT. Protein product: CASTGTDEKLFF. V usage is TRBV21-1 and J usage is TRBJ1-4; the table's D call, TRBD1, was not checked against the DNA. TRBV21-1 is deemed a pseudogene. This CDR3 is built from 12 residues.

This clone was found once. The chain is built from TRBV6-1 and TRBJ1-6; no firm D call. Trimming removed 3 bases from V and 10 bases from J, with 7 bases in between. This CDR3 contains 12 residues. CDR1 MNHNS and CDR2 SASEGT come from the germline V gene. The CDR3 nucleotides read TGTGCCAGCAGTGACATCCCATCACCCCTCCACTTT. Protein sequence: CASSDIPSPLHF.

This clone has more than one count but fewer than ten. The chain carries TRBV27 and TRBJ2-7, with a weak D call TRBD2 (6 bases). The germline gives CDR1 MNHEY, CDR2 SMNVEV (reference sequence). V was shortened by 8 bases and J by 2 bases, with 13 bases between the two germline ends. The CDR3 is 13 amino acids. The CDR3 DNA follows: TGTGCCAGCGCTCGGGGGACGACCTACGAGCAGTACTTC. Translating gives CASARGTTYEQYF.

The V gene is TRBV13, the J gene TRBJ2-5; possibly TRBD2 for D (5 bases). Germline V gene lookup returns CDR1 PRHDT and CDR2 FYEKMQ (reference sequence). The CDR3 runs 13 residues. Trimming stripped 5 bases from V and 4 bases from J, with 11 bases between. This chain's CDR3 is CASSPGLAETQYF. The CDR3 DNA follows: TGTGCCAGCAGCCCCGGACTGGCAGAGACCCAGTACTTC.

The rearrangement links TRBV7-6 to TRBJ2-1; D is undetermined. The CDR3 is 12 amino acids. V was pared by 6 bases and J by 2 bases, with 5 bases between. Germline V gene sequence: CDR1 SGHVS, CDR2 FNYEAQ. The CDR3, as DNA: TGTGCCAGCAGTCCCGCCTACAATGAGCAGTTCTTC. It specifies CASSPAYNEQFF.

This chain joins TRBV10-3 and TRBJ2-1, with TRBD2 matching 7 bases. The CDR3 has 15 residues. CDR1 and CDR2 from the germline V gene are ENHRY and SYGVKD. V shed 5 bases and J 2 bases; nucleotides not matched to a gene: 6. The CDR3 sequence: CAISSAGAAYNEQFF. For the CDR3, the DNA is TGTGCCATCAGTTCGGCGGGAGCGGCCTACAATGAGCAGTTCTTC.

The rearrangement joins TRBV7-8 to TRBJ2-2, with TRBD2 matching over 8 bases. This CDR3 contains 15 residues. Germline values: CDR1 SGHVS, CDR2 FQNEAQ. J was trimmed by 4 bases and V by 2 bases; bases with no gene match: 3. The CDR3 nucleotides read TGTGCCAGCAGCTTACCGGGAGGGTCCACCGGGGAGCTGTTTTTT. Amino acids: CASSLPGGSTGELFF.

The chain joins TRBV19 to TRBJ1-5; 10 bases are a match to TRBD1. After removal of 3 bases from V and 2 bases from J, the junction contained 1 base not matched to a gene. Germline CDR1 reads LNHDA; CDR2 reads SQIVND (reference sequence). The length of the CDR3 is 15 residues. Written as DNA, the CDR3 is TGTGCCAGTAGTATTGGACAGGGGGGCAATCAGCCCCAGCATTTT. Translated, it gives CASSIGQGGNQPQHF.

This chain joins TRBV6-1 and TRBJ2-1; D possibly corresponds to TRBD2 (6 bases). V was shortened by 2 bases and J by 6 bases, with 14 bases between the two germline ends. The CDR3 is made up of 15 amino acids. The germline CDR1 and CDR2 sequences are MNHNS and SASEGT. The chain's CDR3 is CASSEQRASVNEQFF. The CDR3, as DNA: TGTGCCAGCAGTGAACAACGTGCTAGCGTCAATGAGCAGTTCTTC.

V and J are TRBV7-2 and TRBJ2-3; 12 bases are a match to TRBD2. The CDR3 covers 17 residues. Germline assignment: CDR1 SGHTA and CDR2 FQGNSA. V was clipped by 5 bases and J by 0 bases; unmatched bases: 6. In DNA, the CDR3 is TGTGCCAGCAGCCGCGGGACTAGCGGGTCTAGCACAGATACGCAGTATTTT. Translating gives CASSRGTSGSSTDTQYF.